A selection of T cell receptor beta chains follows, all from one sample in a study of cytomegalovirus exposure and HLA in healthy donors. Assay: immunoSEQ multiplex PCR; the TCRdb copy retains only in-frame clones and omits some. Here the sample spans 70,000 to 100,000 clones, roughly two thirds being singletons. Sequences were obtained from PBMCs. All receptors derive from a woman aged 50 to 65 in good health and CMV-seropositive. The CDR3 runs from the conserved cysteine through the conserved F or W. D genes are given only for firm matches. Size tells how often a clone was seen (once, few, many) or the class of an expanded clone, and some rows leave it out.

clone_size: -; j_call: TRBJ2-7; d_call: TRBD1; v_call: TRBV5-1; cdr3_nt: TGCGCCAGCAGCTTGGGCCTGGGACAGACCTACGAGCAGTACTTC; cdr3_aa: CASSLGLGQTYEQYF
clone_size: -; j_call: TRBJ1-2; d_call: -; v_call: TRBV30; cdr3_nt: TGTGCCTGGAGCCGGACACAGGGATCCGGCTACACCTTC; cdr3_aa: CAWSRTQGSGYTF
clone_size: -; j_call: TRBJ2-1; d_call: TRBD1; v_call: TRBV7-2; cdr3_nt: TGTGCCAGCAGCTTATGGACAGGGGACCCAAATGAGCAGTTCTTC; cdr3_aa: CASSLWTGDPNEQFF
clone_size: -; j_call: TRBJ1-5; d_call: TRBD1; v_call: TRBV10-2; cdr3_nt: TGCGCCAGCAGATCGGACAGGGTCGGGAGCAATCAGCCCCAGCATTTT; cdr3_aa: CASRSDRVGSNQPQHF
clone_size: -; j_call: TRBJ1-2; d_call: TRBD1; v_call: TRBV19; cdr3_nt: TGTGCCAGTAGGGGACAGGCCCACTATGGCTACACCTTC; cdr3_aa: CASRGQAHYGYTF
clone_size: few; j_call: TRBJ2-7; d_call: -; v_call: TRBV27; cdr3_nt: TGTGCCAGCAGTTTAGCAGGGGCCTACGAGCAGTACTTC; cdr3_aa: CASSLAGAYEQYF
clone_size: -; j_call: TRBJ2-3; d_call: TRBD1; v_call: TRBV28; cdr3_nt: TGTGCCAGCAGCCGAATTCCCCCTCAGGGACAGAGGTTTACAGATACGCAGTATTTT; cdr3_aa: CASSRIPPQGQRFTDTQYF
clone_size: few; j_call: TRBJ1-1; d_call: -; v_call: TRBV28; cdr3_nt: TGTGCCAGCAGTTTATTGGGGGCTGGGAACACTGAAGCTTTCTTT; cdr3_aa: CASSLLGAGNTEAFF
clone_size: once; j_call: TRBJ2-1; d_call: -; v_call: TRBV5-4; cdr3_nt: TGTGCCAGCAGGGTAGACTCGGCTCGGGAGCAGTTCTTC; cdr3_aa: CASRVDSAREQFF
clone_size: -; j_call: TRBJ2-2; d_call: TRBD2; v_call: TRBV28; cdr3_nt: TGTGCCAGCAACGGGGGGGGCAACACCGGGGAGCTGTTTTTT; cdr3_aa: CASNGGGNTGELFF
clone_size: -; j_call: TRBJ2-2; d_call: TRBD2; v_call: TRBV9; cdr3_nt: TGTGCCAGCAGCGGCAAAGACGGGACTACAATGCACGGGGAGCTGTTTTTT; cdr3_aa: CASSGKDGTTMHGELFF
clone_size: -; j_call: TRBJ1-1; d_call: -; v_call: TRBV18; cdr3_nt: TGTGCCAGCTCACCATCGTACGGGGGGAAGGGGAACACTGAAGCTTTCTTT; cdr3_aa: CASSPSYGGKGNTEAFF
clone_size: -; j_call: TRBJ1-5; d_call: TRBD1; v_call: TRBV6-5; cdr3_nt: TGTGCCAGCAGAACAGGGGTAGGACAGCCCCAGCATTTT; cdr3_aa: CASRTGVGQPQHF
clone_size: -; j_call: TRBJ2-1; d_call: -; v_call: TRBV7-9; cdr3_nt: TGTGCCAGCAGCAGGGGGGGAGACAATGAGCAGTTCTTC; cdr3_aa: CASSRGGDNEQFF
clone_size: -; j_call: TRBJ1-5; d_call: -; v_call: TRBV25-1; cdr3_nt: TGTGCCAGCAGTGAGACAGGTATTAATCAGCCCCAGCATTTT; cdr3_aa: CASSETGINQPQHF
clone_size: -; j_call: TRBJ2-4; d_call: -; v_call: TRBV6-1; cdr3_nt: TGTGCCAGCAGTGATTCAGCAATACAGGGTTGGAACATTCAGTACTTC; cdr3_aa: CASSDSAIQGWNIQYF
clone_size: -; j_call: TRBJ2-3; d_call: -; v_call: TRBV7-6; cdr3_nt: TGTGCCAGCAGCTTAGCACAAGATACGCAGTATTTT; cdr3_aa: CASSLAQDTQYF
clone_size: -; j_call: TRBJ1-1; d_call: TRBD1; v_call: TRBV11-3; cdr3_nt: TGTGCCAGCAGCTTACAGGGGGGTAGGACTGAAGCTTTCTTT; cdr3_aa: CASSLQGGRTEAFF
clone_size: -; j_call: TRBJ2-1; d_call: TRBD2; v_call: TRBV10-3; cdr3_nt: TGTGCCATCAGTGAGTCCCTTGGGGGGGGATTCTTC; cdr3_aa: CAISESLGGGFF
clone_size: few; j_call: TRBJ1-6; d_call: -; v_call: TRBV5-8; cdr3_nt: TGTGCCAGCAGCTCAAATTCACCCCTCCACTTT; cdr3_aa: CASSSNSPLHF
clone_size: -; j_call: TRBJ1-5; d_call: TRBD1; v_call: TRBV5-8; cdr3_nt: TGTGCCAGCAGCGCTGGGACAGGGAAGGGGCAGCCCCAGCATTTT; cdr3_aa: CASSAGTGKGQPQHF
clone_size: -; j_call: TRBJ2-2; d_call: -; v_call: TRBV9; cdr3_nt: TGTGCCAGCAGCGTAGCCGCAGGGGACACCGGGGAGCTGTTTTTT; cdr3_aa: CASSVAAGDTGELFF
clone_size: -; j_call: TRBJ1-3; d_call: TRBD1; v_call: TRBV28; cdr3_nt: TGTGCCAGCAGTGACAGGGAAGGCGCTGGAAACACCATATATTTT; cdr3_aa: CASSDREGAGNTIYF
clone_size: few; j_call: TRBJ2-6; d_call: -; v_call: TRBV5-5; cdr3_nt: TGTGCCAGCAGCTGGAGGGTATGGGGGGCCAACGTCCTGACTTTC; cdr3_aa: CASSWRVWGANVLTF
clone_size: few; j_call: TRBJ2-1; d_call: -; v_call: TRBV20-1; cdr3_nt: TGCAGTGCTCCGCGTTACAATGAGCAGTTCTTC; cdr3_aa: CSAPRYNEQFF
clone_size: -; j_call: TRBJ2-3; d_call: TRBD2; v_call: TRBV4-1; cdr3_nt: TGCGCCAGCAGCCAAGATACTAGACTAGCGGGAACAGATACGCAGTATTTT; cdr3_aa: CASSQDTRLAGTDTQYF
clone_size: -; j_call: TRBJ2-5; d_call: TRBD2; v_call: TRBV25-1; cdr3_nt: TGTGCCAGCAGTGACCCCGGGAGGGCGGGGGTGAAAGAGACCCAGTACTTC; cdr3_aa: CASSDPGRAGVKETQYF
clone_size: few; j_call: TRBJ1-1; d_call: TRBD1; v_call: TRBV18; cdr3_nt: TGTGCCAGCTCACCGACAGGGGGAGAGACTGAAGCTTTCTTT; cdr3_aa: CASSPTGGETEAFF
clone_size: -; j_call: TRBJ1-2; d_call: -; v_call: TRBV13; cdr3_nt: TGTGCCAGCAGCTTAGGCCAGGAACTGAACTATGGCTACACCTTC; cdr3_aa: CASSLGQELNYGYTF
clone_size: -; j_call: TRBJ2-3; d_call: TRBD1; v_call: TRBV29-1; cdr3_nt: TGCAGCGTTGAACTGGGACAGGGAAGCACAGATACGCAGTATTTT; cdr3_aa: CSVELGQGSTDTQYF
clone_size: -; j_call: TRBJ2-5; d_call: TRBD2; v_call: TRBV4-2; cdr3_nt: TGTGCCAGCAGCCAAGTAAGCGGGGCGGGAGAGACCCAGTACTTC; cdr3_aa: CASSQVSGAGETQYF
clone_size: -; j_call: TRBJ1-1; d_call: -; v_call: TRBV5-1; cdr3_nt: TGCGCCAGCAGCTTTTTGGGAGGATCTGCCGAAGCTTTCTTT; cdr3_aa: CASSFLGGSAEAFF
clone_size: -; j_call: TRBJ2-7; d_call: -; v_call: TRBV4-1; cdr3_nt: TGCGCCAGCAGCCAAGTCGACAACTCCTACGAGCAGTACTTC; cdr3_aa: CASSQVDNSYEQYF
clone_size: -; j_call: TRBJ2-3; d_call: -; v_call: TRBV14; cdr3_nt: TGTGCCAGCAGCCAAAGCATGAGGCAGTATTTT; cdr3_aa: CASSQSMRQYF
clone_size: -; j_call: TRBJ2-1; d_call: -; v_call: TRBV7-9; cdr3_nt: TGTTCCAGCAGCTTAAGCGCAAAGAACAGGGTCGGTCGCGGGCAGTTCTTC; cdr3_aa: CSSSLSAKNRVGRGQFF
clone_size: few; j_call: TRBJ2-3; d_call: TRBD2; v_call: TRBV10-3; cdr3_nt: TGTGCCATCAGTGGGGGGACTAGCGGGCGCACAGATACGCAGTATTTT; cdr3_aa: CAISGGTSGRTDTQYF
clone_size: -; j_call: TRBJ1-1; d_call: TRBD1; v_call: TRBV11-1; cdr3_nt: TGTGCCAGCAGCTTCCGTTTAGGACAGGGGGCGTCGGACACTGAAGCTTTCTTT; cdr3_aa: CASSFRLGQGASDTEAFF
clone_size: -; j_call: TRBJ1-6; d_call: -; v_call: TRBV2; cdr3_nt: TGTGCCAGCAAGGGTAGAGGGTATAATTCACCCCTCCACTTT; cdr3_aa: CASKGRGYNSPLHF
clone_size: -; j_call: TRBJ1-4; d_call: -; v_call: TRBV6-5; cdr3_nt: TGTGCCAGCAGTTTCTTGACAGAAGATGAAAAACTGTTTTTT; cdr3_aa: CASSFLTEDEKLFF
clone_size: -; j_call: TRBJ1-4; d_call: -; v_call: TRBV5-6; cdr3_nt: TGTGCCAGCAGCTTGCAGACTAATGAAAAACTGTTTTTT; cdr3_aa: CASSLQTNEKLFF
clone_size: -; j_call: TRBJ1-1; d_call: TRBD1; v_call: TRBV15; cdr3_nt: TGTGCCACCAGCAGAGATCAGGACAGGGTCACTGAAGCTTTCTTT; cdr3_aa: CATSRDQDRVTEAFF
clone_size: -; j_call: TRBJ1-2; d_call: -; v_call: TRBV28; cdr3_nt: TGTGCCAGCAGCGACAGCAACTATGGCTACACCTTC; cdr3_aa: CASSDSNYGYTF
clone_size: once; j_call: TRBJ2-1; d_call: -; v_call: TRBV12-5; cdr3_nt: TGTGCTAGTGGTTTGAGGTCAGGCCTTAGTGAGCAGTTCTTC; cdr3_aa: CASGLRSGLSEQFF
clone_size: few; j_call: TRBJ1-2; d_call: -; v_call: TRBV6-5; cdr3_nt: TGTGCCAGCAGTTATTCGGGGGTTTATGGCTACACCTTC; cdr3_aa: CASSYSGVYGYTF
clone_size: -; j_call: TRBJ2-1; d_call: -; v_call: TRBV9; cdr3_nt: TGTGCCAGCAGCGTAGACCAGGGGCGGGGGAATGAGCAGTTCTTC; cdr3_aa: CASSVDQGRGNEQFF
clone_size: few; j_call: TRBJ1-3; d_call: TRBD1; v_call: TRBV5-1; cdr3_nt: TGCGCCAGCAGCTCGACAGGGGAAGGAAACACCATATATTTT; cdr3_aa: CASSSTGEGNTIYF
clone_size: few; j_call: TRBJ1-1; d_call: -; v_call: TRBV7-9; cdr3_nt: TGTGCCAGCAGCTTATTCCTGCGGGGACTGAACACTGAAGCTTTCTTT; cdr3_aa: CASSLFLRGLNTEAFF
clone_size: -; j_call: TRBJ1-4; d_call: -; v_call: TRBV29-1; cdr3_nt: TGCAGCGTTAGGGGTTTTATGGGGCAAGCAACTAATGAAAAACTGTTTTTT; cdr3_aa: CSVRGFMGQATNEKLFF
clone_size: -; j_call: TRBJ2-1; d_call: -; v_call: TRBV7-3; cdr3_nt: TGTGCCAGCAGCTTAATCAGACGCGGGTACAATGAGCAGTTCTTC; cdr3_aa: CASSLIRRGYNEQFF
clone_size: -; j_call: TRBJ2-1; d_call: -; v_call: TRBV10-3; cdr3_nt: TGTGCCATCAGTGACAGTTCCTACAATGAGCAGTTCTTC; cdr3_aa: CAISDSSYNEQFF
clone_size: -; j_call: TRBJ1-5; d_call: -; v_call: TRBV19; cdr3_nt: TGTGCCAGTAGTATAACAGGTAATCAGCCCCAGCATTTT; cdr3_aa: CASSITGNQPQHF
clone_size: -; j_call: TRBJ1-6; d_call: TRBD1; v_call: TRBV7-7; cdr3_nt: TGTGCTAGCAGCTTAGACCCGACAGGGGGAGGTTCACCCCTCCACTTT; cdr3_aa: CASSLDPTGGGSPLHF
clone_size: few; j_call: TRBJ2-3; d_call: -; v_call: TRBV28; cdr3_nt: TGTGCCAGCAGACTGAGTTTTGCAGATACGCAGTATTTT; cdr3_aa: CASRLSFADTQYF
clone_size: -; j_call: TRBJ2-7; d_call: TRBD1; v_call: TRBV6-5; cdr3_nt: TGTGCCAGCAGCGTCGACAGGGGATCCTACGAGCAGTACTTC; cdr3_aa: CASSVDRGSYEQYF
clone_size: -; j_call: TRBJ2-5; d_call: TRBD2; v_call: TRBV7-3; cdr3_nt: TGTGCCAGCAGCTTATCGGCGGGGGACCAAGAGACCCAGTACTTC; cdr3_aa: CASSLSAGDQETQYF
clone_size: -; j_call: TRBJ2-7; d_call: -; v_call: TRBV7-2; cdr3_nt: TGTGCCAGCAGCCACCTCAGGGTTTCCTACGAGCAGTACTTC; cdr3_aa: CASSHLRVSYEQYF
clone_size: -; j_call: TRBJ2-5; d_call: TRBD2; v_call: TRBV7-8; cdr3_nt: TGTGCCAGCAGCCTGACTAGCGGGGGAGAGACCCAGTACTTC; cdr3_aa: CASSLTSGGETQYF
clone_size: -; j_call: TRBJ1-3; d_call: -; v_call: TRBV7-3; cdr3_nt: TGTGCCAGCAGCTTAACCTACTCTGGAAACACCATATATTTT; cdr3_aa: CASSLTYSGNTIYF
clone_size: -; j_call: TRBJ2-5; d_call: TRBD1; v_call: TRBV2; cdr3_nt: TGTGCCAGCAGAGGGACAGGACAAGAGACCCAGTACTTC; cdr3_aa: CASRGTGQETQYF
clone_size: once; j_call: TRBJ2-2; d_call: TRBD1; v_call: TRBV2; cdr3_nt: TGTGCCAGCATCGGGACAGGGAACACCGGGGAGCTGCTTTTT; cdr3_aa: CASIGTGNTGELLF